The clone carrying this T cell receptor beta chain was recorded at least ten times. The antigen remains undetermined. Researchers attached unique molecular identifiers to individual cDNA molecules. MiXCR, applied by TCRdb to the 5' RACE reads, yields one record per CDR3 protein. The sample yields tens of thousands of distinct CDR3 sequences, roughly 5% seen once. The sample is drawn from a study of early T cells in non-severe SARS-CoV-2 infection. Across the whole study: Unsorted whole blood bulk RNA was sequenced, with unpaired chains. Study-level findings and limits: Reliance on VDJdb matching favored anti-spike CD8 responses; private and CD4 specificities were missed.

Trimming left V 4 bases short and J 6 bases short, with 19 bases between. The CDR3 is made up of 15 amino acids. CDR1 is MNHEY, CDR2 SMNVEV, per germline (reference sequence). The receptor was isolated from an adult who was a healthcare worker with PCR-confirmed SARS-CoV-2 infection or an uninfected control (not recorded which). The genes are TRBV27 and TRBJ2-7; D might be TRBD1 (6 bases). Source: whole blood, taken at baseline. CDR3 residues: CASSSNWDKRSEQYF. The CDR3 DNA is TGTGCCAGCAGTTCCAACTGGGACAAGAGGAGCGAGCAGTACTTC.